The next 3 T cell receptor beta chains were all read from a single sample in a study of T-cell reconstitution after alpha-beta-depleted transplantation in children. The authors prepared the TCRbeta library with unique molecular identifiers. From the PCR reads, TCRdb called clonotypes with MiXCR, one entry per CDR3 protein. The sample has approximately 240,000 distinct CDR3 sequences; roughly a tenth are singletons. The specimen was PBMCs, collected before TCRalphabeta/CD19-depleted stem cell transplant. These receptors all stem from a child less than two years old with acute myeloid leukemia, due to receive a stem cell transplant.

This chain joins TRBV5-1 and TRBJ1-1; TRBD1 agrees at 8 bases. This CDR3 has 13 residues. Germline loops: CDR1 SGHRS, CDR2 YFSETQ. The V gene end was trimmed by 6 bases and the J gene end by 5 bases; junction bases not matched to a gene: 6. The CDR3 loop reads CASTLQGETEAFF. In DNA form, the CDR3 reads TGCGCCAGCACCTTACAGGGGGAAACTGAAGCTTTCTTT.

A word on this clonotype: A clone one base away is much larger, so this may be a read error. The V and J genes are TRBV12-3 or TRBV12-4 and TRBJ2-7, with TRBD1 matching over 7 bases. V was pared by 3 bases and J by 6 bases, with 2 bases of the junction left unmatched. This CDR3 comprises 12 residues. As DNA, the CDR3 is TGTGCCAGCAGTTTCGACAGGGCCGAGCAGTACTTC. Protein sequence: CASSFDRAEQYF.

This clonotype was counted many times. The V call is TRBV5-1, the J call TRBJ2-1; D may be TRBD2 (5 bases). The CDR3 consists of 16 residues. Per the germline V gene, CDR1 is SGHRS and CDR2 is YFSETQ. Trimming took off 3 bases at V and 4 bases at J, with 17 bases between the two ends. CDR3 amino acids: CASSSGEQFPYNEQFF. The CDR3 region has the DNA TGCGCCAGCAGCTCCGGGGAACAGTTCCCATACAATGAGCAGTTCTTC.